This passage covers 3 T cell receptor beta chains from one sample sequenced in a study of blood T cells in healthy people across ages. Using a J-beta primer mix together with a sample-barcoded 5' primer, a second PCR was run for roughly 6 to 12 cycles. One entry per CDR3 protein results from TCRdb running MiXCR on the 5' RACE reads. The table includes about 760,000 distinct CDR3 sequences, roughly 25% detected once. These records were also assigned to another study, of T cells of mothers and their children.

What was sequenced was blood. The origin of the receptors is a boy aged 10-17 years in good health.

Only a few counts were recorded for this clonotype. The rearrangement uses TRBV5-6 and TRBJ2-5; the D gene is possibly TRBD2 (5 bases). The germline CDR1 and CDR2 sequences are SGHDT and YYEEEE. The ends were cut back, 1 base at V and 10 bases at J, with 14 bases in the middle. The CDR3 sequence is 13 residues long. CDR3 nucleotides: TGTGCCAGCAGCTTGCTCCGGGGTATTGGCCAGTACTTC. Translating gives CASSLLRGIGQYF.

In its sample, this clonotype was seen a few times. The V gene is TRBV29-1, the J gene TRBJ2-7; D perhaps matches TRBD1 (5 bases). CDR3 size: 11 residues. Trimming cost V 3 bases and J 9 bases, with 12 bases left between them. Germline values: CDR1 SQVTM, CDR2 ANQGSEA. CDR3 DNA sequence: TGCAGCGTTGACAAGGGGTCCGGGCAGTACTTC. The encoded protein is CSVDKGSGQYF.

A few counts support this clonotype. The chain combines TRBV5-1 with TRBJ2-5, with TRBD2 identical over 9 bases. Germline V gene sequence: CDR1 SGHRS, CDR2 YFSETQ. The CDR3 sequence is 16 residues long. V shed 0 bases, J shed 5 bases, and the junction held 8 bases outside the gene matches. CDR3 sequence reads: CASSLATGTSTETQYF. The CDR3 nucleotides are TGCGCCAGCAGCTTGGCCACCGGGACTAGCACGGAGACCCAGTACTTC.